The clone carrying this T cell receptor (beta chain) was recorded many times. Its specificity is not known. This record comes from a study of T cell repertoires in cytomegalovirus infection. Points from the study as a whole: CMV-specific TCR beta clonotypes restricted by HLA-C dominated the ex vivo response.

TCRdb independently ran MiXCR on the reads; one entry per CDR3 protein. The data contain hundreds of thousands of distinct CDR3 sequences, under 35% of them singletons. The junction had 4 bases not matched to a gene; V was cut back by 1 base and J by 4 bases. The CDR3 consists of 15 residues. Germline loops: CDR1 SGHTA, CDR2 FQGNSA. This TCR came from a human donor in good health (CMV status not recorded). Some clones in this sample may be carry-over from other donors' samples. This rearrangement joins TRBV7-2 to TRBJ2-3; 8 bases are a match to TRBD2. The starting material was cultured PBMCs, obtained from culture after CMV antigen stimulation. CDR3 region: CASSLVGGGADTQYF. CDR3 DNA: TGTGCCAGCAGCTTAGTCGGGGGGGGTGCAGATACGCAGTATTTT.